This T cell receptor beta chain comes out of a study of human T cells and chemical hapten exposure. Overall study context: The upper back received 0.01% DPC by patch testing, with results read at 6 days. Chiefly female patients presented with alopecia areata, totalis or universalis.

Findings and limits, study-wide: Relative to control repertoires, expanded TCRs gave rise to significantly more large CDR3 similarity clusters. Among TCRs, those above 1 in 1000 frequency were unaffected by DPC sensitization.

From the RACE reads, TCRdb called clonotypes with MiXCR, one entry per CDR3 protein. The table has around 380,000 distinct CDR3 sequences, 5.5% seen once. Time point of the sample: pre-sensitization, week 0. As for treatment: therapeutic diphenylcyclopropenone sensitization with weekly scalp DPC. The table lists this clonotype with a few counts. Its antigen is not identified. The V end lost 1 base, the J end lost 9 bases, and 13 bases lay between the germline ends. Germline CDR1 and CDR2: LGHNA and YSLEER. The CDR3 runs 14 residues. The source of this sequence is a woman aged 18-29 years with alopecia areata. Some clones in this sample may be carry-over from other donors' samples. The input for sequencing was whole blood, taken in connection with sensitization to the hapten diphenylcyclopropenone (DPC). The chain couples TRBV4-3 to TRBJ2-1, with D perhaps given as TRBD1 or TRBD2 (6 bases each). Here the CDR3 DNA reads TGCGCCAGCAGCCAAGTCCCGGGGGCGGCTGAGCAGTTCTTC. Translation gives CASSQVPGAAEQFF.